Listed below are T cell receptor beta chains from one sample, sequenced in a study of OX40 agonist ivuxolimab in advanced cancers. Sequencing was performed with immunoSEQ multiplex PCR; in TCRdb, only in-frame clones are kept and a portion is missing. The sample yields roughly 92,000 clones, approximately 80% seen once. The sample in question was CD4+ or CD8+ T cells sorted from blood, obtained in a trial of the OX40 agonist ivuxolimab. The receptors here all came from an adult with an advanced solid tumor such as melanoma, head and neck, liver or kidney cancer. Both conserved end residues are part of each CDR3. A D gene is named only where the DNA matches it firmly. Size values are once, few and many counts, or a class for expanded clones, and some rows have none.

j_call d_call v_call clone_size cdr3_aa cdr3_nt
TRBJ1-3 TRBD1 TRBV7-9 - CASSLSTGQGGNTIYF TGTGCCAGCAGCTTATCAACGGGACAGGGGGGAAACACCATATATTTT
TRBJ1-2 TRBD1 TRBV19 - CASSKSQGVTYGYTF TGTGCCAGTTCCAAATCCCAGGGGGTCACCTATGGCTACACCTTC
TRBJ2-7 TRBD2 TRBV7-2 - CASSLGRGVVYEQYF TGTGCCAGCAGCTTAGGGCGGGGGGTAGTATACGAGCAGTACTTC
TRBJ1-4 TRBD1 TRBV12-5 - CASGLLIGQGFEKLFF TGTGCTAGTGGTTTGTTAATCGGACAGGGATTCGAAAAACTGTTTTTT
TRBJ2-2 - TRBV11-3 once CASSLYNTGELFF TGTGCCAGCAGCTTATATAACACCGGGGAGCTGTTTTTT
TRBJ2-7 TRBD1 TRBV5-4 - CASSSWDRGLNEQYF TGTGCCAGCAGCTCGTGGGACAGGGGGCTTAACGAGCAGTACTTC
TRBJ2-7 TRBD2 TRBV2 few CASRVRTSGSEDYEQYF TGTGCCAGCCGGGTTCGGACTAGCGGGAGCGAGGACTACGAGCAGTACTTC
TRBJ2-7 TRBD2 TRBV6-1 - CASRPSGSGYEQYF TGTGCCAGCAGACCTAGCGGGAGTGGCTACGAGCAGTACTTC
TRBJ2-7 - TRBV9 once CASSVSTSGYEQYF TGTGCCAGCAGCGTATCAACCTCGGGCTACGAGCAGTACTTC
TRBJ2-7 - TRBV7-2 - CASSYRDSAYEQYF TGTGCCAGCAGTTACCGGGACTCTGCCTACGAGCAGTACTTC
TRBJ2-7 - TRBV27 - CASTPHGQYF TGTGCCAGCACCCCCCACGGGCAGTACTTC
TRBJ2-1 TRBD2 TRBV18 - CASSPRLAGGKDEQFF TGTGCCAGCTCACCCCGACTAGCGGGAGGGAAAGATGAGCAGTTCTTC
TRBJ2-2 - TRBV6-5 once CASSLHTGELFF TGTGCCAGCAGCCTCCACACCGGGGAGCTGTTTTTT
TRBJ2-7 - TRBV7-9 once CASSLAGDEQYF TGTGCCAGCAGCTTAGCTGGGGACGAGCAGTACTTC
TRBJ2-7 TRBD1 TRBV7-9 - CASSLSGQSYEQYF TGTGCCAGCAGCTTATCGGGACAGTCCTACGAGCAGTACTTC
TRBJ1-2 - TRBV13 - CASRLQTGLGYTF TGTGCCAGCAGACTCCAAACAGGGTTGGGCTACACCTTC
TRBJ1-1 - TRBV3-2 - CASSLEAFF TGTGCCAGCAGCCTGGAAGCTTTCTTT
TRBJ1-1 - TRBV6-1 - CASTETARAAEAFF TGTGCCAGCACCGAGACAGCCAGGGCGGCTGAAGCTTTCTTT
TRBJ2-1 - TRBV9 - CASSVSSSYNEQFF TGTGCCAGCAGCGTATCCAGCTCCTACAATGAGCAGTTCTTC
TRBJ2-3 - TRBV27 - CASSFADLTDTQYF TGTGCCAGCAGTTTTGCTGACCTCACAGATACGCAGTATTTT
TRBJ1-2 TRBD1 TRBV7-6 - CASSPTGGADYGYTF TGTGCCAGCAGCCCTACAGGGGGCGCGGACTATGGCTACACCTTC
TRBJ1-2 - TRBV27 - CASSRGSAYGYTF TGTGCCAGCAGTAGAGGCTCGGCCTATGGCTACACCTTC
TRBJ2-7 TRBD1 TRBV7-8 - CASSLGREDRGYEQYF TGTGCCAGCAGCTTAGGCCGAGAGGACAGGGGATACGAGCAGTACTTC
TRBJ2-2 TRBD1 TRBV6-1 - CASIWTGGELFF TGTGCCAGCATTTGGACAGGCGGGGAGCTGTTTTTT
TRBJ1-4 - TRBV7-2 - CASSPRAGMREKLFF TGTGCCAGCAGCCCGAGAGCCGGGATGCGAGAAAAACTGTTTTTT
TRBJ2-7 - TRBV4-1 - CASSQDGSIVEQYF TGCGCCAGCAGCCAAGATGGGTCCATCGTTGAGCAGTACTTC
TRBJ2-6 - TRBV6-5 - CASRRQTSGANVLTF TGTGCCAGCAGACGACAGACCTCTGGGGCCAACGTCCTGACTTTC
TRBJ2-3 - TRBV9 once CASSVVWGSTDTQYF TGTGCCAGCAGCGTAGTATGGGGGTCCACAGATACGCAGTATTTT
TRBJ2-1 - TRBV27 once CASSHQGNNEQFF TGTGCCAGCAGTCACCAGGGGAACAATGAGCAGTTCTTC
TRBJ2-7 TRBD2 TRBV4-2 - CASSQVSSGTYEQYF TGTGCCAGCAGCCAAGTGTCTAGCGGAACCTACGAGCAGTACTTC
TRBJ1-3 TRBD1 TRBV18 - CASSLQGNRNTIYF TGTGCCAGCTCCCTACAGGGGAACAGAAACACCATATATTTT
TRBJ2-1 - TRBV6-5 - CASSNPYNEQFF TGTGCCAGCAGTAATCCCTACAATGAGCAGTTCTTC
TRBJ2-7 - TRBV2 - CASSWWTPDSYEQYF TGTGCCAGCAGCTGGTGGACACCCGACTCCTACGAGCAGTACTTC
TRBJ2-5 TRBD2 TRBV7-6 - CASSLGLAGLQETQYF TGTGCCAGCAGCTTGGGGTTAGCGGGATTACAAGAGACCCAGTACTTC
TRBJ1-2 - TRBV11-2 few CASSTFDLYGYTF TGTGCCAGCAGCACTTTCGACCTCTATGGCTACACCTTC
TRBJ2-1 TRBD2 TRBV29-1 - CSVGGGNEQFF TGCAGCGTTGGGGGGGGGAATGAGCAGTTCTTC
TRBJ2-2 - TRBV19 - CASSMEGPGELFF TGTGCCAGTAGTATGGAAGGGCCCGGGGAGCTGTTTTTT
TRBJ1-2 - TRBV7-2 few CASSLVGDYGYTF TGTGCCAGCAGCTTGGTCGGGGACTATGGCTACACCTTC